This paragraph covers one T cell receptor beta chain sequence. This sample is drawn from a study of blood T cell repertoires in COVID-19. Study details: Nucleic acid was either cDNA or gDNA, and it came from T cells, B-cell-depleted T cells, or PBMCs.

CDR1 SGHNT and CDR2 YYREEE come from the germline V gene (reference sequence). The CDR3 consists of 15 residues. V lost 3 bases and J lost 5, with 17 bases in between. Data came from immunoSEQ multiplex PCR; TCRdb stores just in-frame clones and leaves some out. Of just over 80,000 clones listed, roughly 82% are singletons. The sequence came from a woman aged 80 or over with active or convalescent COVID-19. Sample: peripheral blood. V gene TRBV5-4 combines with J gene TRBJ1-1; D uncertain. CDR3 in DNA: TGTGCCAGCAGCTCGCGGCAGCGGGGTATAACTGAAGCTTTCTTT. It translates to CASSSRQRGITEAFF.